This T cell receptor (beta chain) comes out of a study of CXCR3-negative and CXCR3-positive naive CD8 T cells. 5' RACE with UMI labels generated the TRB cDNA libraries. From its re-call of the 5' RACE reads, TCRdb lists each CDR3 protein once, without DNA. The table lists some 48,000 distinct CDR3 sequences, with under 2.5% in the top ten. As regards this clonotype: Antigen: not known.

Germline CDR1 reads SGHKS; CDR2 reads YYEKEE (reference sequence). CDR3 length: 16 amino acids. Study-wide findings and caveats: Much lower diversity was found in memory CD8+ cells, while both naive subsets had comparably high diversity.

Sequenced input: naive CXCR3- CD8+ T cells from blood. Described subset: CD45RO-CCR7+CD27+CD95- naive CD8+ T cells lacking CXCR3 (TNR3-). The source is a human donor in good health. Some clones in this sample may be carry-over from other donors' samples. This sequence joins TRBV5-5 and TRBJ1-1; TCRdb indicates TRBD1, and absent DNA this call remains unverified. CDR3 sequence: CASSLDSGTWNTEAFF.